This record looks at one TCR beta chain sequence and its context. The record originates from a study of T cell responses to AZD1222 COVID-19 vaccine. Profiled with immunoSEQ multiplex PCR; TCRdb holds only in-frame clones, not every one. The profile covers some 80,000 clones, with about 83% appearing a single time and 27% taken by the ten largest. Germline V gene data show CDR1 as ENHRY and CDR2 as SYGVKD. The CDR3 runs to 23 residues. The V and J ends lost 0 bases and 1 base respectively, with 30 bases between them. This receptor was identified in an adult who received the MenACWY meningococcal vaccine as a control. The sample consisted of peripheral blood, taken 28 days after the second dose of the MenACWY control vaccine. This chain links TRBV10-3 with TRBJ2-2; TRBD1 is a possible D gene (6 bases). CDR3 sequence reads: CAISESVQTHREDRRLNTGELFF. Written as DNA, the CDR3 is TGTGCCATCAGTGAGTCCGTACAAACGCACCGCGAAGACAGGCGATTGAACACCGGGGAGCTGTTTTTT.